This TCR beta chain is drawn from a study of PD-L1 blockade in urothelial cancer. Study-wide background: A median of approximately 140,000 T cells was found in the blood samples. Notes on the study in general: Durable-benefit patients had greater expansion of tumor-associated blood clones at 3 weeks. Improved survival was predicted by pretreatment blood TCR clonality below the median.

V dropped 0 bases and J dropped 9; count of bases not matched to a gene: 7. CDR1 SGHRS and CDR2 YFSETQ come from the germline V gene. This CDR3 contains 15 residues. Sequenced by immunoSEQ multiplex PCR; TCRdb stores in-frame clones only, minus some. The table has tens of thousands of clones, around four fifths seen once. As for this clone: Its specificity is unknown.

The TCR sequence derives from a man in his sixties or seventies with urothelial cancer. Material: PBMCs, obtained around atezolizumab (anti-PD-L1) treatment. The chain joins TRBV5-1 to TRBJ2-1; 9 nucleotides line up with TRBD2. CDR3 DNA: TGCGCCAGCAGCTTGGTGGTAGCGGGAGCTAGTGAGCAGTTCTTC. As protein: CASSLVVAGASEQFF.